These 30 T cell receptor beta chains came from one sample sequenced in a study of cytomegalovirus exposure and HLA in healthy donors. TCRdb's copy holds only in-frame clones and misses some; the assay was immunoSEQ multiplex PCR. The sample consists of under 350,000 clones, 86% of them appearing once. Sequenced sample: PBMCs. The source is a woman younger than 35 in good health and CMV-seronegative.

The CDR3 here is CASSPGDSGTEAFF. The CDR3 DNA reads as TGCGCCAGCAGCCCCGGGGACAGCGGCACTGAAGCTTTCTTT. V usage is TRBV5-1 and J usage is TRBJ1-1, with 7 nucleotides matching TRBD1. The trim removed 4 bases at V and 4 bases at J, leaving 7 bases unmatched. There are 14 residues in the CDR3. In germline, CDR1 is SGHRS, CDR2 YFSETQ.

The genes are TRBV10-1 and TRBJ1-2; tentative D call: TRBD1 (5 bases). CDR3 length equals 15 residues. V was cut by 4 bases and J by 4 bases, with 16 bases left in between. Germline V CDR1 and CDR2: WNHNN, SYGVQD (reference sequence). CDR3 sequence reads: CASSAEGVKGYGYTF. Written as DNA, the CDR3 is TGCGCCAGCAGTGCGGAAGGGGTCAAGGGCTATGGCTACACCTTC.

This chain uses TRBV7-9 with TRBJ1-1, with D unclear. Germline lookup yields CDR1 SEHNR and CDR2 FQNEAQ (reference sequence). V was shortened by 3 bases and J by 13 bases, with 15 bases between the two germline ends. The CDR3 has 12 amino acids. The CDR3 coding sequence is TGTGCCAGCAGCTTGGGAGGGATCGAGTATTTCTTT. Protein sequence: CASSLGGIEYFF.

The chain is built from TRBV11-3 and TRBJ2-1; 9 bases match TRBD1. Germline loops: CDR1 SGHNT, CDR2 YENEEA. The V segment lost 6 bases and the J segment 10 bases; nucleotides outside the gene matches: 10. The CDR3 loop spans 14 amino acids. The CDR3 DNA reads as TGTGCCAGCAGGGATTACAGGGGGCGCGGGGAGCAGTTCTTC. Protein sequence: CASRDYRGRGEQFF. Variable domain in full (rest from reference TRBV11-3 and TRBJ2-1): EAGVVQSPRYKIIEKKQPVAFWCNPISGHNTLYWYLQNLGQGPELLIRYENEEAVDDSQLPKDRFSAERLKGVDSTLKIQPAELGDSAVYLCASRDYRGRGEQFFGPGTRLTVL.

The CDR3, as DNA: TGTGCCAGCAGGGGACTAGCTGTATTCCAAGAGACCCAGTACTTC. It translates to CASRGLAVFQETQYF. This chain connects TRBV6-4 to TRBJ2-5, with 9 bases identical to TRBD2. The germline V gene encodes CDR1 MRHNA and CDR2 SNTAGT. CDR3 length equals 15 residues. V dropped 6 bases and J dropped 1; count of bases not matched to a gene: 6.

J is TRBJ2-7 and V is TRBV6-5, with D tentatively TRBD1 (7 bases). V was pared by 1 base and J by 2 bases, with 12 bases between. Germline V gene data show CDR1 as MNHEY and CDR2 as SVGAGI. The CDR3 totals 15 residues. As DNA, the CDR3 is TGTGCCAGCAGTTACTGGGGGGACAGCACCTACGAGCAGTACTTC. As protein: CASSYWGDSTYEQYF.

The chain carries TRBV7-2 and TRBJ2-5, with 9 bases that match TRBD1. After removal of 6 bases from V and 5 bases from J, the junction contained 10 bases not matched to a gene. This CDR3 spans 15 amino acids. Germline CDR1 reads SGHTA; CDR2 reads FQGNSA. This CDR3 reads CASSKGDRERETQYF. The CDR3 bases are TGTGCCAGCAGTAAAGGGGACAGGGAACGTGAGACCCAGTACTTC.

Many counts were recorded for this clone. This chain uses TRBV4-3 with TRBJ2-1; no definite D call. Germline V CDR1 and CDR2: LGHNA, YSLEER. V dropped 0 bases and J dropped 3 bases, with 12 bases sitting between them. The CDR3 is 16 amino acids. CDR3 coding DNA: TGCGCCAGCAGCCAAGATCCCGCAGGTGTCTACAATGAGCAGTTCTTC. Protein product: CASSQDPAGVYNEQFF.

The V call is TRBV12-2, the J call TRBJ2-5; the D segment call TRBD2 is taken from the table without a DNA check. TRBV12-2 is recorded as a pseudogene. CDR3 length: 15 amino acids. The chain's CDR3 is CASRPRVPSEETQYF. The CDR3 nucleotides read TGTGCAAGTCGCCCACGGGTCCCTAGCGAGGAGACCCAGTACTTC.

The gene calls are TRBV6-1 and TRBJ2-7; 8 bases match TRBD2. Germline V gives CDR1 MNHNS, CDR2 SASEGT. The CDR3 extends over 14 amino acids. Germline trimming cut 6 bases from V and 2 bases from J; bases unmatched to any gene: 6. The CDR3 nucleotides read TGTGCCAGCAGGTTTAGCGGGGAAGCCTACGAGCAGTACTTC. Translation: CASRFSGEAYEQYF.

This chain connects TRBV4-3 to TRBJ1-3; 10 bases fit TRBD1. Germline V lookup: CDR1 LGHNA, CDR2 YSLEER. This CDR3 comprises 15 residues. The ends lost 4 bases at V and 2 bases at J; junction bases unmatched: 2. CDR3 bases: TGCGCCAGCAGCCTCGGGACAGGGGCTGGAAACACCATATATTTT. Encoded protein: CASSLGTGAGNTIYF.

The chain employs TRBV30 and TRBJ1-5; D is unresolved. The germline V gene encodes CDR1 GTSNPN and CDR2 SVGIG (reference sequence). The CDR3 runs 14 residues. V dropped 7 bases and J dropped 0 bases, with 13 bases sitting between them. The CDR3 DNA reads TGTGCCTTGTCCGGGTCCTTTAGCAATCAGCCCCAGCATTTT. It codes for CALSGSFSNQPQHF.

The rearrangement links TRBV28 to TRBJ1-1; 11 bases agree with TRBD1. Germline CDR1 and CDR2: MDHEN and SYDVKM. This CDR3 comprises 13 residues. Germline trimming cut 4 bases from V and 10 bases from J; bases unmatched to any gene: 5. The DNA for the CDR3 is TGTGCCAGCAGTTCGGGACAGGGGGGAGCAGCTTTCTTT. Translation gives CASSSGQGGAAFF.

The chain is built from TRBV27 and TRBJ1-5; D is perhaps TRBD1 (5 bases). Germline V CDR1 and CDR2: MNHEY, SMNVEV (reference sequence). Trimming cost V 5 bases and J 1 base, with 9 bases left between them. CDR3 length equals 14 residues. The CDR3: CASSPGQSNQPQHF. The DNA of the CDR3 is TGTGCCAGCAGTCCAGGACAAAGCAATCAGCCCCAGCATTTT.

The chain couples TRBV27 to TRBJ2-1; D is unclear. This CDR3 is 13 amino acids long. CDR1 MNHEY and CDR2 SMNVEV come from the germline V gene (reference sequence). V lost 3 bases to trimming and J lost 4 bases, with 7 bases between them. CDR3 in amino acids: CASSFSVYNEQFF. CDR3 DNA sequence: TGTGCCAGCAGTTTCTCGGTTTACAATGAGCAGTTCTTC.

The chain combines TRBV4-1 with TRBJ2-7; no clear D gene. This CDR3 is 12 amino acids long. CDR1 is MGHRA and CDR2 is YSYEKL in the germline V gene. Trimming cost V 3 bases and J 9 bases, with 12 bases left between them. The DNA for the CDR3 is TGCGCCAGCAGCCAGACATTTGAAGTGCAGTACTTC. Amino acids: CASSQTFEVQYF.

The CDR3 loop is CASSLRDSLYNEQFF. In DNA form, the CDR3 reads TGTGCCAGCAGCTTAAGGGACTCCCTCTACAATGAGCAGTTCTTC. The chain combines TRBV7-8 with TRBJ2-1; D may be TRBD2 (6 bases). CDR3 length equals 15 residues. V was cut by 2 bases and J by 3 bases, with 11 bases left in between. CDR1 is SGHVS, CDR2 FQNEAQ, per germline. The entire variable domain, with the rest obtained from reference TRBV7-8 and TRBJ2-1, is as follows: GAGVSQSPRYKVAKRGQDVALRCDPISGHVSLFWYQQALGQGPEFLTYFQNEAQLDKSGLPSDRFFAERPEGSVSTLKIQRTQQEDSAVYLCASSLRDSLYNEQFFGPGTRLTVL.

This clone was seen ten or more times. CDR3 sequence: CASSGVAGGTDTQYF. In nucleotides, the CDR3 is TGTGCCAGCAGTGGGGTAGCGGGAGGCACAGATACGCAGTATTTT. The V call is TRBV6-1, the J call TRBJ2-3; 9 nucleotides agree with TRBD2. The V gene end was trimmed by 4 bases and the J gene end by 1 base; junction bases not matched to a gene: 3. The CDR3 is 15 amino acids. Per germline, CDR1 MNHNS and CDR2 SASEGT.

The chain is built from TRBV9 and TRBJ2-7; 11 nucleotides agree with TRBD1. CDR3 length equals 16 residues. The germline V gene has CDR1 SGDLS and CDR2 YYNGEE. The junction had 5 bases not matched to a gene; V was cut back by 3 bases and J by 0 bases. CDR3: CASSGTGTGGSYEQYF. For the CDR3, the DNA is TGTGCCAGCAGCGGAACCGGGACAGGGGGCTCCTACGAGCAGTACTTC. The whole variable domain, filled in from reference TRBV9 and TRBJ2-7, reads DSGVTQTPKHLITATGQRVTLRCSPRSGDLSVYWYQQSLDQGLQFLIQYYNGEERAKGNILERFSAQQFPDLHSELNLSSLELGDSALYFCASSGTGTGGSYEQYFGPGTRLTVT.

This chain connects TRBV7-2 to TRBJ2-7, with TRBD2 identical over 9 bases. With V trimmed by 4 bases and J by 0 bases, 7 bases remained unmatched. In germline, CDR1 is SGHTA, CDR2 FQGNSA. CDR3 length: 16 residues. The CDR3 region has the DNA TGTGCCAGCAGCTCGGGACTAGCCTACGGCTCCTACGAGCAGTACTTC. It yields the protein CASSSGLAYGSYEQYF.

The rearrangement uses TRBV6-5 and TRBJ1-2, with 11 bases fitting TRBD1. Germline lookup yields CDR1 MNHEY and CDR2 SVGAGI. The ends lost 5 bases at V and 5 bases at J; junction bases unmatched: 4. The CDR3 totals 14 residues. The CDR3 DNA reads TGTGCCAGCAGTGGACAGGGGGCAGGGTATGGCTACACCTTC. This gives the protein CASSGQGAGYGYTF.

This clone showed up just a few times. The DNA of the CDR3 is TGCAGCGTTACTCAGGGGTACGCTTTCTTT. Amino acids: CSVTQGYAFF. V is TRBV29-1 and J is TRBJ1-1, with a tentative D call TRBD1 (6 bases). Trimming took off 5 bases at V and 11 bases at J, with 12 bases between the two ends. The CDR3 covers 10 residues. Germline V gives CDR1 SQVTM, CDR2 ANQGSEA. Variable domain in full (rest from reference TRBV29-1 and TRBJ1-1): SAVISQKPSRDICQRGTSLTIQCQVDSQVTMMFWYRQQPGQSLTLIATANQGSEATYESGFVIDKFPISRPNLTFSTLTVSNMSPEDSSIYLCSVTQGYAFFGQGTRLTVV.

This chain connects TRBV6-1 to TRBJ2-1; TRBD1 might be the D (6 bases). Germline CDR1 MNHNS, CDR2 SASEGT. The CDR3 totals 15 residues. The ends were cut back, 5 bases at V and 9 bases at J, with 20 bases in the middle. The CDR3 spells CASSPLGTGIGEQFF. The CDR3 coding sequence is TGTGCCAGCAGTCCGTTGGGTACAGGGATCGGTGAGCAGTTCTTC.

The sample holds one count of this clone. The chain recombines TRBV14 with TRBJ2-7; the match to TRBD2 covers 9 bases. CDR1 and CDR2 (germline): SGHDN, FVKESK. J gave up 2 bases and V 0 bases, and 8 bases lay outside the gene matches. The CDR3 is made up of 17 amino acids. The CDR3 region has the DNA TGTGCCAGCAGCCAAGAAGTGTGGACTAGCGTTACCTACGAGCAGTACTTC. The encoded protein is CASSQEVWTSVTYEQYF.

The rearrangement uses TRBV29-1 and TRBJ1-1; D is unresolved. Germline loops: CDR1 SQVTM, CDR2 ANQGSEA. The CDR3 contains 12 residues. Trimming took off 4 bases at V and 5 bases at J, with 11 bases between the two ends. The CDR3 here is CSVVPGITEAFF. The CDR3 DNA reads TGCAGCGTTGTTCCGGGAATTACTGAAGCTTTCTTT.

CDR3 in DNA: TGTGCCTGGAGTGTACTAAGCGGGAGCGGGACAGATACGCAGTATTTT. Its protein product is CAWSVLSGSGTDTQYF. This rearrangement joins TRBV30 to TRBJ2-3, with 8 bases identical to TRBD2. This CDR3 contains 16 residues. The germline V gene has CDR1 GTSNPN and CDR2 SVGIG (reference sequence). The trim removed 0 bases at V and 3 bases at J, leaving 8 bases unmatched.

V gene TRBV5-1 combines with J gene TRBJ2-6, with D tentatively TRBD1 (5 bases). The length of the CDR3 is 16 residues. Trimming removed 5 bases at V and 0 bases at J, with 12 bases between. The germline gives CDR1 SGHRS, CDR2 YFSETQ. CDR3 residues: CASSVTDYSGANVLTF. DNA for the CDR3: TGCGCCAGCAGTGTGACAGATTACTCTGGGGCCAACGTCCTGACTTTC.

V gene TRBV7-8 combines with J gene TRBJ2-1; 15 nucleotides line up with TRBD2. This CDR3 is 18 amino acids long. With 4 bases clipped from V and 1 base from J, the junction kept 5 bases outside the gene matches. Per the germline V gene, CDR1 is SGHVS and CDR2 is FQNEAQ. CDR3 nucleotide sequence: TGTGCCAGCAGCTCAAGGACTAGCGGGGGGGCATCCTACAATGAGCAGTTCTTC. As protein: CASSSRTSGGASYNEQFF.

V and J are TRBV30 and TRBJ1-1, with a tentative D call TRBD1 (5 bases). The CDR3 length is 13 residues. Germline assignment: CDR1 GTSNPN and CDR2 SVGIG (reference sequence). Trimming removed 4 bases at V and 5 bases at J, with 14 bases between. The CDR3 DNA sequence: TGTGCCTGGAATTTTCAGGGTCGGACTGAAGCTTTCTTT. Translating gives CAWNFQGRTEAFF.

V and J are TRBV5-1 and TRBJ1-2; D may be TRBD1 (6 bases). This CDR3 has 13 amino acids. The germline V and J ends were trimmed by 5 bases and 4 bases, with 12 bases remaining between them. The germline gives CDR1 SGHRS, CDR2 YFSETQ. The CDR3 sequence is CASRLQGSYGYTF. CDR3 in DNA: TGCGCCAGCAGGTTACAGGGTAGCTATGGCTACACCTTC.